This T cell receptor beta chain was recorded in a study of blood T cell repertoires in COVID-19 (dated by TCRdb to the early 2020s). Broadly, across the study: The collaborator samples originated in the United States, Italy and Spain and spanned the acute and convalescent phases of COVID-19. The prospective study material was composed of cDNA or gDNA derived from T cells, B-cell-depleted T cells, or PBMCs. The dataset comprised deeply sampled blood TCRbeta repertoires from subjects exposed to, actively infected with, or recovered from COVID-19. A freely available public database, intended as a resource for researchers studying the immune response to SARS-CoV-2, is where the repertoires were released. Samples came from the ongoing ImmuneRACE study (first 160 participants) plus 1,254 subjects from 6 global collaborators. The sample metadata nearly always contained a de-identified subject ID, COVID-19 status, age in years and sex. Where HLA class I and class II types were available, the types were taken from metadata supplied by the sample provider, not from assay-based typing. General findings and caveats noted by the study authors: How much clinical and demographic metadata was included differed by source and by participant, and the metadata was provided uncurated.

A remark on this clone: Its antigen remains unidentified. Base qualities are missing; no much larger clone stands one base away.

TCRbeta CDR3 regions were amplified from genomic DNA by means of the immunoSEQ Assay, a bias-controlled multiplex PCR. The original methods were these. The number of nucleated cells in each sample was estimated from the amplification of reference gene primers within the assay. Sequence reads were collapsed and filtered to measure the absolute abundance of every unique TCRbeta CDR3 rearrangement. For each sample, productive Simpson clonality was calculated as the square root of Simpson's diversity index across productive rearrangements. In TCRdb, the immuneACCESS table is reduced to in-frame sequences with V and J assigned. These tables do not hold every clone; where another copy was compared, an unresolved V gene accounts for under half, and the others remain unexplained. V and J calls and clone size are those listed in that table; D and trimming were worked out from the DNA. The sample table records 250,000 or so clones; around 89% of these occur just once. The ten largest clones capture approximately 9% of the sample.

Based on the germline V gene (reference sequence), the CDR1 and CDR2 sequences are LNHDA and SQIVND. Taken from cysteine to phenylalanine, the CDR3 has 15 residues. This entry keeps only the CDR3 DNA: 45 bases, framed from base 1. V trim: 7 bases; J trim: 2 bases; unmatched bases: 5. Participants in the prospective study were aged roughly 18 to 95 years, lived in 20 to 25 United States geographic areas, and enrolled through a virtual design. In the prospective study, cohorts were assigned on the basis of participant-reported clinical history obtained from a screening survey and a study questionnaire. For ImmuneRACE Cohort 3, a participant was defined as recovered based on two consecutive negative NP/OP PCR tests, clearance by a healthcare professional, or resolution of symptoms. Mobile phlebotomists in the prospective study collected whole blood, serum and a nasopharyngeal or oropharyngeal swab from every participant. Prospective study participants could optionally give additional blood draws and questionnaires over a roughly 2-month period. Blood samples from the prospective study were shipped frozen or at room temperature prior to DNA extraction.

The sample was PBMCs or T cells enriched from blood (not recorded which). Here the chain combines TRBV19 and TRBJ2-3; 11 of the junction bases match TRBD2. The sequence was obtained from a man in his forties or fifties who had recovered from COVID-19. The sequence in DNA is TGTGCCAGTAAGACTAGCGGGGTCCCCACAGATACGCAGTATTTT. It specifies CASKTSGVPTDTQYF.